The 2 T cell receptor beta chains given below trace back to one sample, sequenced in a study of beta chain features in type 1 diabetes. Of the isolated RNA, all was reverse transcribed, and so the sequenced material was expressed TCRB transcripts. The data were produced by immunoSEQ multiplex PCR, yet TCRdb's version contains in-frame clones alone and is incomplete. Of around 170,000 clones listed, approximately 9.1% are singletons. General observations from the study: TCRB CDR3s were moderately but significantly shorter in Type 1 diabetes patients in all four CD4+ subsets.

No cognate antigen is known for these TCRs. The source material was central memory CD4+ T cells from blood. These receptors were taken from a woman in her 30s with type 1 diabetes.

The genes are TRBV27 and TRBJ2-5, with TRBD2 matching over 12 bases. Germline lookup yields CDR1 MNHEY and CDR2 SMNVEV (reference sequence). V was clipped by 6 bases and J by 1 base; unmatched bases: 3. CDR3 size: 15 residues. The CDR3 bases are TGTGCCAGCAGCCGGACTAGCGGGACCCAAGAGACCCAGTACTTC. Protein sequence: CASSRTSGTQETQYF.

In its sample, this clone was seen a few times. The chain couples TRBV9 to TRBJ2-7; 11 bases are a match to TRBD2. V trimming: 4 bases; J trimming: 7 bases; junction bases outside the gene matches: 16. CDR1 is SGDLS, CDR2 YYNGEE, per germline. The CDR3 has 17 residues. The CDR3 coding sequence is TGTGCCAGCAGCCCCCTCGCGGGGACTAGCGGTACGGGGGAGCAGTACTTC. Amino acid sequence: CASSPLAGTSGTGEQYF. The full variable domain, its missing parts supplied by reference TRBV9 and TRBJ2-7, is DSGVTQTPKHLITATGQRVTLRCSPRSGDLSVYWYQQSLDQGLQFLIQYYNGEERAKGNILERFSAQQFPDLHSELNLSSLELGDSALYFCASSPLAGTSGTGEQYFGPGTRLTVT.